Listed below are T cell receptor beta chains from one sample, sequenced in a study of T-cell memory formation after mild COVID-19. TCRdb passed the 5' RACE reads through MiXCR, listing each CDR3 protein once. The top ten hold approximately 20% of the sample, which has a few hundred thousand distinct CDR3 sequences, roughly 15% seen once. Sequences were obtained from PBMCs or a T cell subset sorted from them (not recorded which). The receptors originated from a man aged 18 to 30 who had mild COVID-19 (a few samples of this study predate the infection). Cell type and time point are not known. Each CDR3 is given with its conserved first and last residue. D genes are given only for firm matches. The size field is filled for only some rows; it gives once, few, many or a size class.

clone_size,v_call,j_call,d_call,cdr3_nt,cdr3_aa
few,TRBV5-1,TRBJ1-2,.,TGCGCCAGCAGTCCCACGGAGGTTCCTGGAAACTATGGCTACACCTTC,CASSPTEVPGNYGYTF
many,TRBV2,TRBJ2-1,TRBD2,TGTGCCAGCACCCTTAGCGGGGGGAGCTACAATGAGCAGTTCTTC,CASTLSGGSYNEQFF
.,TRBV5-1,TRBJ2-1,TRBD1,TGCGCCAGCAGCTTTGCCGGGACAGGGGACAATGAGCAGTTCTTC,CASSFAGTGDNEQFF
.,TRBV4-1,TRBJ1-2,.,TGCGCCAGCAGCCAAGCAGGGGTCTATGGCTACACCTTC,CASSQAGVYGYTF
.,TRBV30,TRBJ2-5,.,TGTGCCTGGAGTGTGGGTGGCCCCTCAGAGACCCAGTACTTC,CAWSVGGPSETQYF
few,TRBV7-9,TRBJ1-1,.,TGTGCCAGCAGCTTTTTTCCGGGGGCGGAAGCTTTCTTT,CASSFFPGAEAFF
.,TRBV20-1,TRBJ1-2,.,TGCAGTGCTGGAGGGGCAATCGAGAACTATGGCTACACCTTC,CSAGGAIENYGYTF
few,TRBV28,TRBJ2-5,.,TGTGCCTCGTGCCAGCCCCAAGAGACCCAGTACTTC,CASCQPQETQYF
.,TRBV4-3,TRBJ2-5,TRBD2,TGCGCCAGCAGCCCTCTACTAGCGGGGGGCGAGACCCAGTACTTC,CASSPLLAGGETQYF
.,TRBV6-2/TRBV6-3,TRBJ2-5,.,TGTGCCAGCAGTTACTCCGGACAGTGGGAGACCCAGTACTTC,CASSYSGQWETQYF
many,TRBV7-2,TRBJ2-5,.,TGTGCCAGCAGCTTAAGGGCTGTCCAAGAGACCCAGTACTTC,CASSLRAVQETQYF
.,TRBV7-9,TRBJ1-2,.,TGTGCCAGCAGCTTATCTCTTGAACGCTACACCTTC,CASSLSLERYTF
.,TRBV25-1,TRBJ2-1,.,TGTGCCAGCAGTTACGAGGGGCAGCAGGTTGAGCAGTTCTTC,CASSYEGQQVEQFF
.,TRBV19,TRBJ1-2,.,TGTGCCAGTAGTATAGTCGGCAGGGAAAACTATGGCTACACCTTC,CASSIVGRENYGYTF
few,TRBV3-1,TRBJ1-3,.,TGTGCCAGCAGCCAATATGGAAACACCATATATTTT,CASSQYGNTIYF
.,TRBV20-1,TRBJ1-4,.,TGCAGTGCTAGAGATCCGGGGCGGGGTGAAAAACTGTTTTTT,CSARDPGRGEKLFF
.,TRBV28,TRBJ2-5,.,TGTGCCAGCAGTTTCGTGTCGGGGGGCCCAGGGCAAGAGACCCAGTACTTC,CASSFVSGGPGQETQYF
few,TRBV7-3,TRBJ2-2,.,TGTGCCAGCAGCTTAGAATTGGCGGGGAGACCCGGGGAGCTGTTTTTT,CASSLELAGRPGELFF
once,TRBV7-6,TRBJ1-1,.,TGTGCCAGCAGCTCGATCGGGAACACTGAAGCTTTCTTT,CASSSIGNTEAFF
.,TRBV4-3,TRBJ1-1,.,TGCGCCAGCAGCCAAGTGGTGGCGGGATACACTGAAGCTTTCTTT,CASSQVVAGYTEAFF
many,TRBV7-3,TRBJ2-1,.,TGTGCCAGCAGCCCCCTCGGAGGGTCTAACAATGAGCAGTTCTTC,CASSPLGGSNNEQFF
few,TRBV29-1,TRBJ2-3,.,TGCAGCGCTGGTGAAAAAACGCAGTATTTT,CSAGEKTQYF
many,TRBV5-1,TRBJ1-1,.,TGCGCCAGCAGCTTGGAATGGCCTGAAGCTTTCTTT,CASSLEWPEAFF
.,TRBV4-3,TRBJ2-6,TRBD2,TGCGCCAGCAGCCAAGAGGGAGGGATAAGGGTGTCTGGGGCCAACGTCCTGACTTTC,CASSQEGGIRVSGANVLTF
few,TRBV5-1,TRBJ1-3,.,TGCGCCAGCAGCTTGGGGTACAGAGCCTCTGGAAACACCATATATTTT,CASSLGYRASGNTIYF
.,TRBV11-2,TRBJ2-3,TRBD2,TGTGCCAGCAGCGCCGGACTAGTGGGCCCCACAGATACGCAGTATTTT,CASSAGLVGPTDTQYF
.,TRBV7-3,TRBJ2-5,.,TGTGCCAGCAGCCCAAACCAGAGAGAGACCCAGTACTTC,CASSPNQRETQYF
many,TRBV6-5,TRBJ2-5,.,TGTGCCAGCAGTTACTCCTACAGGGTGGGGGAGACCCAGTACTTC,CASSYSYRVGETQYF
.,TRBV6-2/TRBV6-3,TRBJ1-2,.,TGTGCCAGCACCTACGGCGGGGTCCCAAATTATGGCTACACCTTC,CASTYGGVPNYGYTF
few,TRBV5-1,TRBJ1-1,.,TGCGCCAGCAGCTTGTCGGGCGCGGAGACTGAAGCTTTCTTT,CASSLSGAETEAFF
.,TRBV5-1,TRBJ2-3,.,TGCGCCAGCAGCTTGGGTGGGACCCAGAGCACAGATACGCAGTATTTT,CASSLGGTQSTDTQYF
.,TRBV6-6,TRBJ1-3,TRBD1,TGTGCCAGCAGTTCGACAGGGGGAAACACCATATATTTT,CASSSTGGNTIYF
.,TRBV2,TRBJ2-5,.,TGTGCCAGCAACAGGGTGATGGAGACCCAGTACTTC,CASNRVMETQYF
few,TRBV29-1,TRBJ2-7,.,TGCAGCGTTGGGGGGAACTCCTACGAGCAGTACTTC,CSVGGNSYEQYF
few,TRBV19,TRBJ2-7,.,TGTGCCAGTAGTGTCTCCGGGACTCCGACATACGAGCAGTACTTC,CASSVSGTPTYEQYF
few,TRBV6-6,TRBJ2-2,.,TGTGCCAGCAGAACCTGGGTTGGGGCGAATACCGGGGAGCTGTTTTTT,CASRTWVGANTGELFF
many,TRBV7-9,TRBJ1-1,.,TGTGCCAGCAGTCGCCAAGGTGAAGCTTTCTTT,CASSRQGEAFF
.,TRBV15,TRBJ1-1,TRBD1,TGTGCCACCAGCGGGGGAGGGGGCCAGACTGAAGCTTTCTTT,CATSGGGGQTEAFF